The 9 T cell receptor delta chains below all came from one sample that was sequenced in a study of gamma-delta chains in newborns, infants, children. TCRdb re-analyzed the reads via CATT. The table records approximately 7,100 delta-chain clones, under 2.5% of them present only once. Sequencing input: blood. These receptors all stem from a child who was a newborn, infant or young child, either healthy, febrile or measles-vaccinated (not recorded which).

Turning to this clone: The TCRdb record carries a much larger clone's protein, which differs from this DNA's translation at residue 11; a read error is the likely cause, and the protein listed here is the DNA translation. The chain combines TRDV2 with TRDJ3; D ambiguous. The CDR3 spans 13 residues. The germline CDR1 and CDR2 sequences are GEAIGNYY and EKD. CDR3 nucleotides: TGTGCCTGTGACACCTGGGACACCCGACAGAGGTTTTTC. This sequence encodes CACDTWDTRQRFF.

This clone was seen only a few times. This DNA's translation and the protein TCRdb lists, from a much larger clone, do not match at residue 18, likely due to a read error; the protein shown is translated from the DNA. The rearrangement links TRDV2 to TRDJ3; 12 bases are shared with TRDD3. The CDR3 totals 20 residues. Germline CDR1 is GEAIGNYY and CDR2 is EKD. As DNA, the CDR3 is TGTGCCTGTGACACCGTACTGGGGGATACAGGGTCCTGGGACACCCGACAGGTGTTTTTC. It translates to CACDTVLGDTGSWDTRQVFF.

On this clone itself: The junction shows a germline mismatch at one end, possibly a read error. V and J are TRDV1 and TRDJ1; weak D call: TRDD1 (5 bases). The CDR3 totals 18 residues. Per the germline V gene, CDR1 is TSWWSYY and CDR2 is QGS. CDR3 DNA sequence: TGTGCTCTTGGAGTCCGCCGTTCCCCCAGTCTCGAAATCGATCAACTCATCTTT. This sequence encodes CALGVRRSPSLEIDQLIF.

By sample share, this clone is medium-sized. The chain has TRDV2 and TRDJ1; 9 positions match TRDD3. V was clipped by 3 bases and J by 2 bases; unmatched bases: 3. Germline CDR1 is GEAIGNYY and CDR2 is EKD. The length of the CDR3 is 14 residues. The CDR3 bases are TGTGCCTGTGACTTCCTGGGGGATACCGATAAACTCATCTTT. Encoded protein: CACDFLGDTDKLIF.

This clone was recorded many times. A far larger clone lies a single base away; this is likely a read error. The identical CDR3 is also encoded by other nucleotide sequences in the sample. This chain uses TRDV2 with TRDJ1; 7 bases map to TRDD3. This CDR3 contains 14 residues. Germline values: CDR1 GEAIGNYY, CDR2 EKD. The junction had 4 bases not matched to a gene; V was cut back by 2 bases and J by 2 bases. The CDR3 region is CACDIPGDTDKLIF. CDR3 DNA sequence: TGTGCCTGTGACATACCGGGGGATACCGATAAACTCATCTTT.

This clone was seen a few times. Being one base from a much bigger clone, this may be a read error. The chain links TRDV2 to TRDJ3, with TRDD3 matching over 9 bases. The CDR3 contains 21 residues. Germline CDR1 GEAIGNYY, CDR2 EKD. CDR3 sequence (DNA): TGTGCCCGTGACCCCACTGGGGGACTGGGCCTTCGCTCCTGGGACACCCGACAGATGTTTTTC. It yields the protein CARDPTGGLGLRSWDTRQMFF.

This clone ranks as medium-sized. The chain uses TRDV2 and TRDJ2; 9 bases align to TRDD3. The germline V gene has CDR1 GEAIGNYY and CDR2 EKD. J gave up 1 base and V 2 bases, and 1 base lay outside the gene matches. CDR3 length equals 15 residues. The CDR3 is CACDILGDLTAQLFF. For the CDR3, the DNA is TGTGCCTGTGACATACTGGGGGATTTGACAGCACAACTCTTCTTT.

Points on this clone: A far larger clone is just one base off, so this is likely a read error. This specimen includes other DNA sequences encoding the same CDR3. The rearrangement links TRDV2 to TRDJ3, with 11 nucleotides matching TRDD3. Germline V CDR1 and CDR2: GEAIGNYY, EKD. The CDR3 runs 17 residues. For the CDR3, the DNA is TGTGCCTGTGACACCGCTGGGGGATACTGGGACACCCGACAAATGTTTTTC. Encoded protein: CACDTAGGYWDTRQMFF.

The sample holds a few counts of this clone. TCRdb's protein, taken from a much larger clone, differs from this DNA's translation at residue 3, likely owing to a read error; the protein displayed comes from the DNA. The gene calls are TRDV2 and TRDJ3; D perhaps matches TRDD3 (6 bases). CDR1 is GEAIGNYY, CDR2 EKD, per germline. CDR3 size: 18 residues. CDR3 sequence reads: CARDTAGESSWDTRQMFF. The CDR3 bases are TGTGCCCGTGACACCGCGGGGGAAAGCTCCTGGGACACCCGACAGATGTTTTTC.